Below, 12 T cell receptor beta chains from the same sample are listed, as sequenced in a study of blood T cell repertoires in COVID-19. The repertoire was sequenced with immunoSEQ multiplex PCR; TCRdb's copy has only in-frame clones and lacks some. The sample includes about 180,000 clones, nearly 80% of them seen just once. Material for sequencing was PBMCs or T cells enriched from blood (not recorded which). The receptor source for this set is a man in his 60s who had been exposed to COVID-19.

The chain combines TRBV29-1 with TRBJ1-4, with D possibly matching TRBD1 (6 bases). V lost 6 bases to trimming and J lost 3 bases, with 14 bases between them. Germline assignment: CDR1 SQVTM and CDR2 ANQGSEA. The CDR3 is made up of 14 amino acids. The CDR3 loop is CSVKGGAANEKLFF. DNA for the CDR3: TGCAGCGTGAAGGGGGGGGCGGCTAATGAAAAACTGTTTTTT. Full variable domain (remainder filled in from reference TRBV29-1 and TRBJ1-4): SAVISQKPSRDICQRGTSLTIQCQVDSQVTMMFWYRQQPGQSLTLIATANQGSEATYESGFVIDKFPISRPNLTFSTLTVSNMSPEDSSIYLCSVKGGAANEKLFFGSGTQLSVL.

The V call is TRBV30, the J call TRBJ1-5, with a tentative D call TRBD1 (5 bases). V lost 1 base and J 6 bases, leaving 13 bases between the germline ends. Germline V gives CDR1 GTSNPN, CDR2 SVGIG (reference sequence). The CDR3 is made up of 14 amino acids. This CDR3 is CAWSATGTGQPQHF. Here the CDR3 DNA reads TGTGCCTGGAGTGCCACAGGAACGGGTCAGCCCCAGCATTTT. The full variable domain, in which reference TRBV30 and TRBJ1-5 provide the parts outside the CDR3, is SQTIHQWPATLVQPVGSPLSLECTVEGTSNPNLYWYRQAAGRGLQLLFYSVGIGQISSEVPQNLSASRPQDRQFILSSKKLLLSDSGFYLCAWSATGTGQPQHFGDGTRLSIL.

CDR3 sequence reads: CASSVIQGPNYGYTF. CDR3 bases: TGTGCCAGCAGCGTAATACAGGGTCCCAACTATGGCTACACCTTC. V gene TRBV7-8 combines with J gene TRBJ1-2; D might be TRBD1 (6 bases). The CDR3 has 15 amino acids. Trimming shortened V by 5 bases and J by 2 bases, and 15 bases separated the two germline ends. Per the germline V gene, CDR1 is SGHVS and CDR2 is FQNEAQ.

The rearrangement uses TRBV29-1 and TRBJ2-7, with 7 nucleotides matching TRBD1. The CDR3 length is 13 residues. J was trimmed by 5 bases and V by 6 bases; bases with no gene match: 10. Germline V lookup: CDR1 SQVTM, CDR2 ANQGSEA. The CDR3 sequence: CSVDSGTVNEQYF. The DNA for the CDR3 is TGCAGCGTAGACTCCGGGACAGTAAACGAGCAGTACTTC.

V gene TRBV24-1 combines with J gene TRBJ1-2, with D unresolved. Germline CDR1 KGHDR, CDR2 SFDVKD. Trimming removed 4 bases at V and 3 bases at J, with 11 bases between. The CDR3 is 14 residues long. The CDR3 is CATSDRRSDYGYTF. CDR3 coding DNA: TGTGCCACCAGTGACCGGAGAAGTGACTATGGCTACACCTTC.

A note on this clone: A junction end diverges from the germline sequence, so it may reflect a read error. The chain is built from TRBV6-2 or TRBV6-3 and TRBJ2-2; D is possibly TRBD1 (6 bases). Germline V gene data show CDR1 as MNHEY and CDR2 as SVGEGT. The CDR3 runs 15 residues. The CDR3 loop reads CASNYNPQGTGELFF. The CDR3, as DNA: TGTGCCAGCAATTACAACCCTCAGGGGACCGGGGAGCTGTTTTTT.

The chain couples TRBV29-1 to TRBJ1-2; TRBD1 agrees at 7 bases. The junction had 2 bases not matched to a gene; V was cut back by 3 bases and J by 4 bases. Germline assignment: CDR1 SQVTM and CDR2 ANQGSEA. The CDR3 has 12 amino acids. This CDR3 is CSVDGDSYGYTF. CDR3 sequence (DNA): TGCAGCGTTGATGGGGACAGCTATGGCTACACCTTC.

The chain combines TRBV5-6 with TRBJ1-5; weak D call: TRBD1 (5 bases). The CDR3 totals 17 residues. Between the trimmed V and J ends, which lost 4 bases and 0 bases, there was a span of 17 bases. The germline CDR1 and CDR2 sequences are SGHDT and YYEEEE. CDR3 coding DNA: TGTGCCAGCAGCCGTGCGGTGGGGCCTTATAGCAATCAGCCCCAGCATTTT. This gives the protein CASSRAVGPYSNQPQHF. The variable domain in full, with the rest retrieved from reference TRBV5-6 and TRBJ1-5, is DAGVTQSPTHLIKTRGQQVTLRCSPKSGHDTVSWYQQALGQGPQFIFQYYEEEERQRGNFPDRFSGHQFPNYSSELNVNALLLGDSALYLCASSRAVGPYSNQPQHFGDGTRLSIL.

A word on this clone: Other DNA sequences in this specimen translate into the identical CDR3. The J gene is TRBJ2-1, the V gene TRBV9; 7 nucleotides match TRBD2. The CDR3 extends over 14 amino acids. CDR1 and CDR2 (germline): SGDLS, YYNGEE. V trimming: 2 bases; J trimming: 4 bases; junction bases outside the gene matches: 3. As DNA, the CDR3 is TGTGCCAGCAGCGTTTTAGCGGGTTACAATGAGCAGTTCTTC. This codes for CASSVLAGYNEQFF.

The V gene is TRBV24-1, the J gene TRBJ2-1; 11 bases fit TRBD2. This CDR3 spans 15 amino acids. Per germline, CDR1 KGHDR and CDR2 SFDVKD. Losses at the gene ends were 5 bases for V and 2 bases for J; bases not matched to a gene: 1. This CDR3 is CATSVAGGTYNEQFF. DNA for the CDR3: TGTGCCACCAGTGTAGCGGGAGGGACCTACAATGAGCAGTTCTTC.

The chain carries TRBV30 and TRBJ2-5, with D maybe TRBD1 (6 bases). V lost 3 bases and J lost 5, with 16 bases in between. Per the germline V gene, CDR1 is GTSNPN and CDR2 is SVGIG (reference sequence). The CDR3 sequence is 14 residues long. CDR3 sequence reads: CAWRRNRDKETQYF. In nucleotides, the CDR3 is TGTGCCTGGAGGCGGAATCGGGACAAGGAGACCCAGTACTTC.

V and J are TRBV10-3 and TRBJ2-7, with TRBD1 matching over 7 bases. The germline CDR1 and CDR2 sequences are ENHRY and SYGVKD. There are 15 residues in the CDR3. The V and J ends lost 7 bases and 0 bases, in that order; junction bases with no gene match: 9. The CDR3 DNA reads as TGTGCCATCACCGCCGGGACAGCTAGCTCCTACGAGCAGTACTTC. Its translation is CAITAGTASSYEQYF.